Here is one T cell receptor (beta chain) with its context. The data stem from a study of blood T cell repertoires in COVID-19. About the study: PBMCs, B-cell-depleted T cells, or T cells provided the cDNA or gDNA that made up the material.

Seattle patients were enrolled while actively infected and followed longitudinally. The V gene lost 10 bases and the J gene lost 6 bases, with 17 bases spanning the gap. The germline CDR1 and CDR2 sequences are ENHRY and SYGVKD. The CDR3 has 13 residues. In the authors' methods: Counts of nucleated cells, estimated from reference gene primer amplification, were obtained. Measured with immunoSEQ multiplex PCR; TCRdb has only the in-frame clones, and not every one. That table is the source of V, J and clone size, and D and trimming were worked out from the DNA. Altogether roughly 150,000 clones are present, approximately 87% being singletons, with the ten largest covering 10% to 13%.

The clonotype originates from a woman aged 70-85 years with COVID-19, enrolled during active disease. The sequencing input was peripheral blood. The chain links TRBV10-3 to TRBJ2-3; D unresolved. The CDR3 loop reads CASRGGLSDTQYF. DNA for the CDR3: TGTGCCAGTAGAGGTGGCCTTTCGGATACGCAGTATTTT.